This T cell receptor (beta chain) was documented in a study of T-cell memory formation after mild COVID-19. As for the study in general: TCR clusters largely stayed donor specific. Whole-study results and caveats: Later expanders leaned toward CD4+, whereas clones contracting from day 15 to 85 were balanced CD4/CD8. Among CD4+ contracting clones, most were CM and EM, and CD8+ ones EMRA. Confirmation was lacking for SARS-CoV-2 specificity of second-wave clones that peaked on day 37.

About this clonotype itself: The antigen is undetermined.

TCRdb recomputed calls from the 5' RACE reads with MiXCR, one row per CDR3 protein. The sample gives roughly 180,000 distinct CDR3 sequences, roughly 20% of which show up once; 3.9% is in the top ten. There are 19 residues in the CDR3. Germline CDR1 reads SGHKS; CDR2 reads YYEKEE (reference sequence). Unmatched junction bases numbered 9, after V lost 2 bases and J lost 1 base. This clonotype was obtained from a man aged 18 to 29 who had mild COVID-19 (a few samples of this study predate the infection). Cell type and time point are not known. The rearrangement joins TRBV5-5 to TRBJ2-2; 12 nucleotides match TRBD2. The sample was PBMCs or a T cell subset sorted from them (not recorded which). The CDR3: CASSFNLAGGRWNTGELFF. The CDR3 nucleotides are TGTGCCAGCAGCTTTAACCTAGCGGGGGGGCGGTGGAACACCGGGGAGCTGTTTTTT.